Listed here is a single T cell receptor (beta chain). What it recognizes is unknown. The data belong to a study of shared clonotypes between healthy human individuals. Study-wide results and limits: Sharing of clonotypes among donors was expected to vary with sequencing depth.

Participating donors were healthy, HIV-negative adults free of recent acute infections or vaccinations. Everyone who donated was a Caucasian adult who lived in Nashville, Tennessee. Some clones are missing from TCRdb's copy, which holds only in-frame ones; the method was immunoSEQ multiplex PCR. The table records 490,000 or so clones, roughly 85% of them present only once. Trimming cost V 3 bases and J 1 base, with 11 bases left between them. Germline assignment: CDR1 WSHSY and CDR2 SAAADI. This CDR3 region has 15 residues. The sequence was collected from a woman aged 40 to 55 in good health. Some clones in this sample may be carry-over from other donors' samples. Sequenced: PBMCs. The chain couples TRBV10-2 to TRBJ2-3; D not resolved. The CDR3: CASSDWAKRTDTQYF. CDR3 DNA: TGCGCCAGCAGTGATTGGGCGAAACGCACAGATACGCAGTATTTT.